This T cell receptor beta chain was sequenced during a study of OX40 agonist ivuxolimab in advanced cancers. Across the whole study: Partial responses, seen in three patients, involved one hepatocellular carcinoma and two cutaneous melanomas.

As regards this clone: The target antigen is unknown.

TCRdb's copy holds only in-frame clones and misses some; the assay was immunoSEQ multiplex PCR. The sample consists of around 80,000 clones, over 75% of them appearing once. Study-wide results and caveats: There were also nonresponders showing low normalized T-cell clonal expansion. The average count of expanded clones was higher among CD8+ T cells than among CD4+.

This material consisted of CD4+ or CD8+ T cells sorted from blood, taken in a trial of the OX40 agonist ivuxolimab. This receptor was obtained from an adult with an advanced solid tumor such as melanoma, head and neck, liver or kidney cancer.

Written as DNA, the CDR3 is TGTGCCAGCAGCTTGCAGGGTGCAACCCAAACAGATACGCAGTATTTT. Translated: CASSLQGATQTDTQYF. The chain links TRBV11-3 to TRBJ2-3; TRBD1 is a possible D gene (5 bases). This CDR3 comprises 16 residues. Trimming stripped 3 bases from V and 3 bases from J, with 16 bases between. The germline V gene has CDR1 SGHNT and CDR2 YENEEA.